This TCR beta chain comes out of a study of T cells in Graves' hyperthyroidism and ophthalmopathy. Those patients with uncontrolled infection, other autoimmune disease, pregnancy or lactation were excluded. A 10 ml volume of fresh peripheral blood provided the PBMCs. This clonotype was counted at least ten times. Its matching antigen is unknown. RNA transcripts yielded amplified TCR beta CDR3 regions. The primer set for the first-round RT-PCR of the TCR CDR3 was HTBI. Using its own MiXCR run on the multiplex PCR reads, TCRdb lists one record per CDR3 protein. The repertoire holds fewer than 500,000 distinct CDR3 sequences, with 14% as singletons. General observations from the study: Most thyroid clonotypes with frequency above 0.001 were detected in blood.

This CDR3 region has 15 residues. The V gene end was trimmed by 3 bases and the J gene end by 3 bases; junction bases not matched to a gene: 3. The sequenced sample consisted of blood. This rearrangement joins TRBV12-3 or TRBV12-4 to TRBJ2-1, with TRBD2 identical over 9 bases. The receptor's source is a woman between 25 and 40 years old with Graves' ophthalmopathy. The CDR3 DNA reads as TGTGCCAGCAGTTTTAGGCGGGGGGGCTACAATGAGCAGTTCTTC. Translation: CASSFRRGGYNEQFF.